The 2 T cell receptor beta chains listed next were all sequenced from one sample in a study of Tregs in tolerant kidney transplant recipients. The method was immunoSEQ multiplex PCR; TCRdb's version includes in-frame clones alone and lacks a portion of them. The table lists about 120,000 clones, roughly 92% of them singletons. Sequences were obtained from CD4+ T cells from blood. Receptor source: a human donor in good health.

The gene calls are TRBV18 and TRBJ2-7; 7 nucleotides match TRBD1. CDR3 size: 14 residues. Germline V gene lookup returns CDR1 KGHSH and CDR2 LQKENI. The V gene end was trimmed by 2 bases and the J gene end by 5 bases; junction bases not matched to a gene: 6. CDR3 protein: CASSPNTGEHEQYF. CDR3 DNA sequence: TGTGCCAGCTCACCAAATACAGGGGAACACGAGCAGTACTTC.

The chain combines TRBV30 with TRBJ2-2; possible D gene TRBD1, 6 bases. The germline gives CDR1 GTSNPN, CDR2 SVGIG (reference sequence). Trimming stripped 4 bases from V and 0 bases from J, with 15 bases between. This CDR3 spans 16 amino acids. In DNA form, the CDR3 reads TGTGCCTGGACCCCCTTCGGACAGTCGAACACCGGGGAGCTGTTTTTT. Translating it yields CAWTPFGQSNTGELFF. The variable domain in full, completed from reference TRBV30 and TRBJ2-2, reads SQTIHQWPATLVQPVGSPLSLECTVEGTSNPNLYWYRQAAGRGLQLLFYSVGIGQISSEVPQNLSASRPQDRQFILSSKKLLLSDSGFYLCAWTPFGQSNTGELFFGEGSRLTVL.